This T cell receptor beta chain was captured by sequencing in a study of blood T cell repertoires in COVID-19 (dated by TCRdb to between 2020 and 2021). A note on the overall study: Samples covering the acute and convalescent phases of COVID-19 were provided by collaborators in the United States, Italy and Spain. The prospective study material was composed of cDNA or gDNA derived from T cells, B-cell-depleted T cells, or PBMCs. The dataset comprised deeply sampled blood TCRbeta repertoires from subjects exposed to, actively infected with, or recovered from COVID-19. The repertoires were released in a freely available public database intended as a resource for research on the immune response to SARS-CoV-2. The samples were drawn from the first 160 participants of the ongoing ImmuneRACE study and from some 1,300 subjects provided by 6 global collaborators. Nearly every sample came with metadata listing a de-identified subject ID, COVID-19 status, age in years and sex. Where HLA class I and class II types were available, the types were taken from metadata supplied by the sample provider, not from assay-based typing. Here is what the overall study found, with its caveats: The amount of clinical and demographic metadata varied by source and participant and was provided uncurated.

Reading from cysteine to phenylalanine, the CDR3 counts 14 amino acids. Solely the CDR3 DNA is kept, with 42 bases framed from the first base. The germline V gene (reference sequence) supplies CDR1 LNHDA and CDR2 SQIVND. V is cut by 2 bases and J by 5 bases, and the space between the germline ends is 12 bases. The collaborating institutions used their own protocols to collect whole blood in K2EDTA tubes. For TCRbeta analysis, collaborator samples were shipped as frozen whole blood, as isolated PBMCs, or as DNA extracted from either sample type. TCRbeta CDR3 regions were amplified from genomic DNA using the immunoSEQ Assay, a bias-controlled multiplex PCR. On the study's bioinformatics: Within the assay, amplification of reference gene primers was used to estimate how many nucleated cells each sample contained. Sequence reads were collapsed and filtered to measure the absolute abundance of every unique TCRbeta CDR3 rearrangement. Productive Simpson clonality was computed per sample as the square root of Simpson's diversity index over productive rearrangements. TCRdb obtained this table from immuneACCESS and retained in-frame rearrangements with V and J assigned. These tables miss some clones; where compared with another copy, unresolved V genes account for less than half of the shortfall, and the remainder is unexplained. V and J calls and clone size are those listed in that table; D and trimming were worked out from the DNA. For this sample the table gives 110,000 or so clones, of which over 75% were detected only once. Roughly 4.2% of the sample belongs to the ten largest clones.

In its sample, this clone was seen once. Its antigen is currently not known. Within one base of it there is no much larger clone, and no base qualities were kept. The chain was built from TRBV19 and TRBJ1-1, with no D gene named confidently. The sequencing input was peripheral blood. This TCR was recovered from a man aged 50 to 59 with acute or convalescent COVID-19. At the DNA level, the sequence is TGTGCCAGTAGTATACAAGTCAGAGGTACTGAAGCTTTCTTT. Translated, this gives CASSIQVRGTEAFF.